The 20 T cell receptor beta chains presented below share a single source sample, sequenced in a study of blood T cell repertoires in COVID-19. The method was immunoSEQ multiplex PCR; TCRdb's version includes in-frame clones alone and lacks a portion of them. The sample holds about 200,000 clones, around 83% seen once. What was sequenced was PBMCs or T cells enriched from blood (not recorded which). All receptors come from a woman aged 40-49 years in a cohort exposed to, infected with or recovered from COVID-19 (not recorded which).

The chain links TRBV2 to TRBJ2-1; 10 bases match TRBD2. V gave up 6 bases and J gave up 3 bases; unmatched junction bases: 8. CDR1 and CDR2 from the germline V gene are SNHLY and FYNNEI. The CDR3 covers 16 residues. This CDR3 reads CASRALLAGFYNEQFF. CDR3 nucleotides: TGTGCCAGCAGGGCCCTACTAGCGGGATTCTACAATGAGCAGTTCTTC.

The chain uses TRBV4-1 and TRBJ2-5; a weak D match, TRBD2 (6 bases). The germline V and J ends were trimmed by 5 bases and 10 bases, with 11 bases remaining between them. This CDR3 is built from 11 residues. Germline loops: CDR1 MGHRA, CDR2 YSYEKL. The CDR3 DNA follows: TGCGCCAGCAGCTCCCGGGGAGGCCAGTACTTC. It yields the protein CASSSRGGQYF.

The V gene is TRBV6-1, the J gene TRBJ1-6; D is ambiguous. This CDR3 contains 17 residues. The germline V gene encodes CDR1 MNHNS and CDR2 SASEGT. V was trimmed by 0 bases and J by 3 bases, leaving 12 bases between them. The chain's CDR3 is CASSEAREGFYNSPLHF. In nucleotides, the CDR3 is TGTGCCAGCAGTGAAGCGAGAGAGGGCTTCTATAATTCACCCCTCCACTTT.

CDR3 bases: TGTGCCAGCAGCCCGGGACTGCAAGTTTATGGCTACACCTTC. It specifies CASSPGLQVYGYTF. The chain is built from TRBV2 and TRBJ1-2, with a possible D match to TRBD1 (5 bases). Germline V CDR1 and CDR2: SNHLY, FYNNEI. Between the trimmed V and J ends, which lost 6 bases and 5 bases, there was a span of 16 bases. The CDR3 consists of 14 residues.

The genes are TRBV12-5 and TRBJ2-7; tentative D call: TRBD2 (5 bases). V lost 0 bases and J lost 7, with 22 bases in between. The CDR3 is 17 residues long. Germline loops: CDR1 LGHNT, CDR2 FRNRAP. The CDR3 DNA sequence: TGTGCTAGTGGTTTGGTAGTTGGTGGGAGCTCCGGAGGTGAGCAGTACTTC. Translating gives CASGLVVGGSSGGEQYF.

The chain is built from TRBV2 and TRBJ2-5; 9 bases match TRBD2. Per the germline V gene, CDR1 is SNHLY and CDR2 is FYNNEI. CDR3 size: 12 residues. V trimming: 8 bases; J trimming: 4 bases; junction bases outside the gene matches: 2. For the CDR3, the DNA is TGTGCCAGCGGGACTAGCTTAGAGACCCAGTACTTC. It specifies CASGTSLETQYF.

The rearrangement joins TRBV7-9 to TRBJ1-6, with D uncertain. Germline-derived CDR1 and CDR2 are SEHNR and FQNEAQ (reference sequence). Trimming stripped 0 bases from V and 6 bases from J, with 9 bases between. The CDR3 is 15 residues long. CDR3 loop: CASSLAKEGNSPLHF. The CDR3 DNA is TGTGCCAGCAGCTTAGCGAAGGAGGGTAATTCACCCCTCCACTTT.

This sequence joins TRBV30 and TRBJ1-1; 7 bases fit TRBD1. The CDR3 has 12 amino acids. Germline CDR1 reads GTSNPN; CDR2 reads SVGIG (reference sequence). V was clipped by 6 bases and J by 10 bases; unmatched bases: 11. The CDR3 here is CACPGPGGSAFF. The DNA of the CDR3 is TGTGCCTGTCCGGGACCAGGGGGTTCAGCTTTCTTT.

The V call is TRBV5-1, the J call TRBJ1-1; D possibly corresponds to TRBD1 (5 bases). V was trimmed by 5 bases and J by 0 bases, leaving 26 bases between them. CDR3 size: 19 residues. Per germline, CDR1 SGHRS and CDR2 YFSETQ. CDR3 nucleotides: TGCGCCAGCAGAGGGGCAAGGGCAGACTCCTTAATTATGAACACTGAAGCTTTCTTT. Amino acids: CASRGARADSLIMNTEAFF.

V gene TRBV13 combines with J gene TRBJ2-5, with 10 bases lining up with TRBD1. V was pared by 5 bases and J by 0 bases, with 6 bases of the junction left unmatched. Germline CDR1 PRHDT, CDR2 FYEKMQ (reference sequence). CDR3 length: 16 amino acids. In nucleotides, the CDR3 is TGTGCCAGCAGCCTCTTGGGACAGGGGTACCAAGAGACCCAGTACTTC. It specifies CASSLLGQGYQETQYF.

V is TRBV7-2 and J is TRBJ2-5, with TRBD1 matching 9 bases. Germline V gives CDR1 SGHTA, CDR2 FQGNSA. Germline trimming cut 4 bases from V and 0 bases from J; bases unmatched to any gene: 12. The CDR3 length is 18 residues. The CDR3 DNA is TGTGCCAGCAGCTCCACCGGGACAGGGATCAAGTACCAAGAGACCCAGTACTTC. Amino acids: CASSSTGTGIKYQETQYF.

The chain links TRBV9 to TRBJ1-1, with TRBD1 as a possible D gene (5 bases). Germline V gene data show CDR1 as SGDLS and CDR2 as YYNGEE. This CDR3 has 15 amino acids. V lost 3 bases, J lost 3 bases, and 15 bases lay in between. CDR3 DNA: TGTGCCAGCAGCGCCCAAGGAGACAGTGACACTGAAGCTTTCTTT. Translating gives CASSAQGDSDTEAFF.

The chain couples TRBV19 to TRBJ1-2, with D perhaps TRBD1 (5 bases). V was clipped by 6 bases and J by 4 bases, with 12 bases between them. The germline V gene has CDR1 LNHDA and CDR2 SQIVND (reference sequence). The CDR3 extends over 13 amino acids. CDR3 nucleotides: TGTGCCAGTAGCCCCGGGGGTATCTATGGCTACACCTTC. It translates to CASSPGGIYGYTF. Complete variable domain (other parts from reference TRBV19 and TRBJ1-2): DGGITQSPKYLFRKEGQNVTLSCEQNLNHDAMYWYRQDPGQGLRLIYYSQIVNDFQKGDIAEGYSVSREKKESFPLTVTSAQKNPTAFYLCASSPGGIYGYTFGSGTRLTVV.

V and J are TRBV7-8 and TRBJ2-7; D may be TRBD2 (6 bases). This CDR3 spans 14 amino acids. Germline CDR1 SGHVS, CDR2 FQNEAQ. Trimming took off 5 bases at V and 7 bases at J, with 18 bases between the two ends. CDR3: CASSPWGLQPEQYF. CDR3 coding DNA: TGTGCCAGCAGCCCCTGGGGACTCCAACCGGAGCAGTACTTC.

For the CDR3, the DNA is TGTGCCACCAGCGGGGGGGCGCAAAATGAGCAGTTCTTC. It codes for CATSGGAQNEQFF. V and J are TRBV2 and TRBJ2-1; TRBD2 aligns across 10 bases. With V trimmed by 10 bases and J by 7 bases, 7 bases remained unmatched. Germline CDR1 is SNHLY and CDR2 is FYNNEI. The CDR3 consists of 13 residues.

The chain is built from TRBV2 and TRBJ1-5; 8 nucleotides line up with TRBD1. Germline V gene lookup returns CDR1 SNHLY and CDR2 FYNNEI. The CDR3 has 14 amino acids. V shed 5 bases and J 3 bases; nucleotides not matched to a gene: 3. The CDR3 region is CASSMTGANQPQHF. CDR3 nucleotides: TGTGCCAGCAGTATGACAGGGGCCAATCAGCCCCAGCATTTT.

V gene TRBV4-1 combines with J gene TRBJ2-1; TRBD2 matches at 9 bases. Trimming took 2 bases from V and 1 from J; bases not matched to a gene: 0. The CDR3 totals 15 residues. In germline, CDR1 is MGHRA, CDR2 YSYEKL. The CDR3 protein is CASSQSGGSYNEQFF. The CDR3 DNA reads as TGCGCCAGCAGCCAAAGCGGGGGGTCCTACAATGAGCAGTTCTTC.

The CDR3 region is CASSRTGANEKLFF. DNA for the CDR3: TGTGCCAGCAGCCGGACAGGCGCTAATGAAAAACTGTTTTTT. The chain recombines TRBV7-2 with TRBJ1-4, with 7 bases aligning to TRBD1. CDR3 length: 14 residues. Germline values: CDR1 SGHTA, CDR2 FQGNSA. V lost 5 bases, J lost 3 bases, and 3 bases stayed unmatched.

The V gene is TRBV4-1, the J gene TRBJ2-1; 11 positions match TRBD2. The CDR3 contains 17 residues. CDR1 and CDR2 from the germline V gene are MGHRA and YSYEKL. V lost 1 base to trimming and J lost 4 bases; unmatched junction nucleotides: 6. The CDR3, as DNA: TGCGCCAGCAGCCAAGCACTACTAGCGGGGGCATACAATGAGCAGTTCTTC. Protein: CASSQALLAGAYNEQFF.

This chain uses TRBV7-6 with TRBJ2-5; D is unclear. With 1 base removed from V and 5 bases from J, the gap between germline ends came to 5 bases. The CDR3 runs 12 residues. The germline gives CDR1 SGHVS, CDR2 FNYEAQ. CDR3 sequence reads: CASSLDGETQYF. The CDR3 nucleotides are TGTGCCAGCAGCTTAGACGGGGAGACCCAGTACTTC.